The next 32 T cell receptor beta chains were all read from a single sample in a study of beta chain features in type 1 diabetes. The investigators reverse transcribed all of the isolated RNA, so they sequenced expressed TCRB transcripts. TCRdb's table, derived via immunoSEQ multiplex PCR, lists solely in-frame clones and lacks some. Among some 150,000 clones listed, under 60% were seen once. The sample was Tregs from blood. The receptors were sampled from a man between 18 and 35 years old in good health.

There are a few counts of this clone. This sequence joins TRBV28 and TRBJ2-7; D may be TRBD1 (6 bases). The germline V and J ends were trimmed by 7 bases and 1 base, with 11 bases remaining between them. The CDR3 extends over 13 amino acids. CDR1 MDHEN and CDR2 SYDVKM come from the germline V gene. CDR3 coding DNA: TGTGCCAGCACCAAGACAGGTTCCTACGAGCAGTACTTC. Amino acid sequence: CASTKTGSYEQYF. Filled out from reference TRBV28 and TRBJ2-7, the complete variable domain reads DVKVTQSSRYLVKRTGEKVFLECVQDMDHENMFWYRQDPGLGLRLIYFSYDVKMKEKGDIPEGYSVSREKKERFSLILESASTNQTSMYLCASTKTGSYEQYFGPGTRLTVT.

V usage is TRBV7-2 and J usage is TRBJ2-7, with TRBD2 as a possible D gene (7 bases). The germline gives CDR1 SGHTA, CDR2 FQGNSA. The CDR3 is made up of 15 amino acids. With 1 base removed from V and 2 bases from J, the gap between germline ends came to 12 bases. CDR3: CASSLVVRGPYEQYF. CDR3 DNA sequence: TGTGCCAGCAGCTTAGTCGTGCGGGGGCCCTACGAGCAGTACTTC.

The chain is built from TRBV5-8 and TRBJ1-2, with a possible D match to TRBD1 (5 bases). CDR1 is SGHTS, CDR2 YDEGEE, per germline. The CDR3 extends over 13 amino acids. Between the trimmed V and J ends, which lost 1 base and 5 bases, there was a span of 9 bases. The DNA for the CDR3 is TGTGCCAGCAGCTTGCAGGGAGGGTATGGCTACACCTTC. Translating it yields CASSLQGGYGYTF.

The V call is TRBV18, the J call TRBJ2-5; D is ambiguous. TRBJ2-7 matches the DNA end more closely, so the J call is doubtful. Germline lookup yields CDR1 KGHSH and CDR2 LQKENI. This CDR3 has 16 amino acids. DNA of the CDR3: TGTGCCAGCTCAGTCCTATCCCCCGCAAGCTCCTACGAGCAGTACTTC. It encodes CASSVLSPASSYEQYF.

The CDR3: CASSLLAIGFLQGNYGYTF. DNA of the CDR3: TGTGCCAGCAGCTTATTAGCCATAGGGTTTTTGCAGGGGAACTATGGCTACACCTTC. The chain employs TRBV7-9 and TRBJ1-2; D may be TRBD1 (6 bases). Germline-derived CDR1 and CDR2 are SEHNR and FQNEAQ (reference sequence). The length of the CDR3 is 19 residues. V was cut by 2 bases and J by 2 bases, with 24 bases left in between.

The chain uses TRBV28 and TRBJ2-5; 10 bases align to TRBD2. The CDR3 has 16 residues. Germline CDR1 MDHEN, CDR2 SYDVKM. The ends lost 2 bases at V and 7 bases at J; junction bases unmatched: 10. CDR3 sequence (DNA): TGTGCCAGCAGTTTACCCGGGACTAGCGTGAGGGGGACCCAGTACTTC. Protein product: CASSLPGTSVRGTQYF. The full variable domain, rest sourced from reference TRBV28 and TRBJ2-5, is DVKVTQSSRYLVKRTGEKVFLECVQDMDHENMFWYRQDPGLGLRLIYFSYDVKMKEKGDIPEGYSVSREKKERFSLILESASTNQTSMYLCASSLPGTSVRGTQYFGPGTRLLVL.

As regards this clone: Other DNA sequences within the sample encode an identical CDR3. This chain connects TRBV2 to TRBJ2-7; possibly TRBD1 for D (8 bases). V gave up 6 bases and J gave up 1 base, with 13 bases separating them. The V gene's germline CDR1 is SNHLY and CDR2 FYNNEI. This CDR3 contains 14 residues. CDR3 in amino acids: CASRRGTGSYEQYF. The CDR3 nucleotides read TGTGCCAGCAGGCGGGGGACAGGTTCCTACGAGCAGTACTTC. Full variable domain (outside the CDR3, taken from reference TRBV2 and TRBJ2-7): EPEVTQTPSHQVTQMGQEVILRCVPISNHLYFYWYRQILGQKVEFLVSFYNNEISEKSEIFDDQFSVERPDGSNFTLKIRSTKLEDSAMYFCASRRGTGSYEQYFGPGTRLTVT.

A few counts support this clone. V and J are TRBV13 and TRBJ1-2, with 7 positions matching TRBD1. This CDR3 region has 14 residues. J was trimmed by 4 bases and V by 2 bases; bases with no gene match: 4. Germline-derived CDR1 and CDR2 are PRHDT and FYEKMQ (reference sequence). The DNA of the CDR3 is TGTGCCAGCAGCTTATCAGGGGGAGTCTATGGCTACACCTTC. Translating it yields CASSLSGGVYGYTF.

There are a few counts of this clone. This sequence joins TRBV7-2 and TRBJ2-2; TRBD2 aligns across 13 bases. Germline CDR1 and CDR2: SGHTA and FQGNSA. The CDR3 contains 17 residues. V lost 5 bases, J lost 1 base, and 4 bases stayed unmatched. CDR3 nucleotide sequence: TGTGCCAGCAGCCGGACTAGCGGGAGAGGGAACACCGGGGAGCTGTTTTTT. Translated: CASSRTSGRGNTGELFF.

V gene TRBV9 combines with J gene TRBJ1-2; D ambiguous. CDR3 length: 18 amino acids. Germline CDR1 is SGDLS and CDR2 is YYNGEE. With 4 bases removed from V and 0 bases from J, the gap between germline ends came to 22 bases. This CDR3 is CASSPHWAWPEANYGYTF. In nucleotides, the CDR3 is TGTGCCAGCAGCCCCCATTGGGCTTGGCCCGAAGCTAACTATGGCTACACCTTC.

In this sample, this clone turned up a few times. The chain uses TRBV6-4 and TRBJ1-2; 7 bases are shared with TRBD1. The CDR3 spans 14 residues. Germline V CDR1 and CDR2: MRHNA, SNTAGT. Trimming took 6 bases from V and 2 from J; bases not matched to a gene: 6. The CDR3 loop is CASSPDRVNYGYTF. The CDR3 DNA sequence: TGTGCCAGCAGCCCTGACAGGGTCAACTATGGCTACACCTTC.

The chain joins TRBV7-8 to TRBJ2-3; TRBD1 matches at 7 bases. Germline trimming cut 7 bases from V and 2 bases from J; bases unmatched to any gene: 6. Germline V lookup: CDR1 SGHVS, CDR2 FQNEAQ. This CDR3 has 14 amino acids. The CDR3 sequence is CASILGQITDTQYF. In DNA, the CDR3 is TGTGCCAGCATTCTGGGACAGATCACAGATACGCAGTATTTT.

This clone occurred a few times. The chain is built from TRBV27 and TRBJ2-2; D is perhaps TRBD2 (5 bases). Germline-derived CDR1 and CDR2 are MNHEY and SMNVEV (reference sequence). The V end lost 5 bases, the J end lost 1 base, and 8 bases lay between the germline ends. This CDR3 is 14 amino acids long. The DNA of the CDR3 is TGTGCCAGCAGTCGAGCGGAGAACACCGGGGAGCTGTTTTTT. Residues: CASSRAENTGELFF.

The CDR3 nucleotides are TGTGCCAGCACCTCGGCGGGGACAGGTCATCGAGATACGCAGTATTTT. It encodes CASTSAGTGHRDTQYF. The chain joins TRBV28 to TRBJ2-3; TRBD1 matches 8 bases. Germline lookup yields CDR1 MDHEN and CDR2 SYDVKM. The V and J ends lost 7 bases and 5 bases, in that order; junction bases with no gene match: 14. The CDR3 consists of 16 residues.

J is TRBJ1-1 and V is TRBV7-2; D gene unclear. CDR1 SGHTA and CDR2 FQGNSA come from the germline V gene. V was cut by 3 bases and J by 0 bases, with 11 bases left in between. This CDR3 has 15 amino acids. The CDR3 here is CASSFFTALNTEAFF. The CDR3 coding sequence is TGTGCCAGCAGCTTTTTTACAGCCTTGAACACTGAAGCTTTCTTT.

This sequence joins TRBV6-1 and TRBJ2-7; TRBD1 agrees at 9 bases. Per germline, CDR1 MNHNS and CDR2 SASEGT. The CDR3 sequence is 14 residues long. The V segment lost 4 bases and the J segment 4 bases; nucleotides outside the gene matches: 5. CDR3 DNA sequence: TGTGCCAGCAGTGTTACGACAGGGGGGTACGAGCAGTACTTC. It specifies CASSVTTGGYEQYF.

The rearrangement uses TRBV13 and TRBJ1-2; D might be TRBD1 (5 bases). From germline, CDR1 is PRHDT and CDR2 FYEKMQ (reference sequence). CDR3 length: 13 residues. V lost 3 bases to trimming and J lost 3 bases, with 8 bases between them. The CDR3 sequence is CASSFSGYYGYTF. CDR3 DNA: TGTGCCAGCAGCTTCTCAGGGTACTATGGCTACACCTTC.

This clone was found a few times. The J gene is TRBJ2-4, the V gene TRBV2; 9 bases map to TRBD1. The V and J ends lost 6 bases and 1 base, in that order; junction bases with no gene match: 13. Germline CDR1 reads SNHLY; CDR2 reads FYNNEI. This CDR3 has 18 residues. The CDR3 coding sequence is TGTGCCAGCAGGCCCGGGACAGGGATGTTTGGGGCCAAAAACATTCAGTACTTC. Protein sequence: CASRPGTGMFGAKNIQYF.

V usage is TRBV29-1 and J usage is TRBJ1-5; 12 bases are a match to TRBD1. V shed 6 bases and J 6 bases; nucleotides not matched to a gene: 3. Germline V gives CDR1 SQVTM, CDR2 ANQGSEA. The CDR3 sequence is 13 residues long. DNA for the CDR3: TGCAGCGTGGGACAGGGGGCCGGTCAGCCCCAGCATTTT. Translation gives CSVGQGAGQPQHF. Combining the CDR3 with reference TRBV29-1 and TRBJ1-5 gives the whole variable domain SAVISQKPSRDICQRGTSLTIQCQVDSQVTMMFWYRQQPGQSLTLIATANQGSEATYESGFVIDKFPISRPNLTFSTLTVSNMSPEDSSIYLCSVGQGAGQPQHFGDGTRLSIL.

The genes are TRBV19 and TRBJ2-4; tentatively, D is TRBD1 (5 bases). CDR3 size: 14 residues. CDR1 and CDR2 from the germline V gene are LNHDA and SQIVND (reference sequence). Trimming stripped 4 bases from V and 8 bases from J, with 15 bases between. In DNA, the CDR3 is TGTGCCAGTAGTACAGAAGGCAGGGCGGACATTCAGTACTTC. This translates into CASSTEGRADIQYF.

Written as DNA, the CDR3 is TGCGCCAGCAGCCAACTATTCGCTGGAGAGACCCAGTACTTC. Its translation: CASSQLFAGETQYF. This chain uses TRBV4-1 with TRBJ2-5; no clear D gene. This CDR3 has 14 amino acids. Trimming removed 2 bases at V and 4 bases at J, with 11 bases between. Germline V lookup: CDR1 MGHRA, CDR2 YSYEKL.

The rearrangement links TRBV7-6 to TRBJ1-6; perhaps TRBD1 as D (5 bases). The CDR3 length is 16 residues. Germline V lookup: CDR1 SGHVS, CDR2 FNYEAQ. Trimming took 3 bases from V and 10 from J, leaving 19 bases between them. The CDR3 DNA sequence: TGTGCCAGCAGCTTTTCACCCAATCCAGGGTACTCACCCCTCCACTTT. Its translation is CASSFSPNPGYSPLHF.

The gene calls are TRBV19 and TRBJ2-6; TRBD1 matches at 8 bases. Trimming removed 5 bases from V and 4 bases from J; junction bases left unmatched: 16. The CDR3 spans 19 residues. Germline V lookup: CDR1 LNHDA, CDR2 SQIVND (reference sequence). The CDR3 reads CASSAWNRGYSVGANVLTF. The CDR3 DNA follows: TGTGCCAGTAGTGCTTGGAACAGGGGGTATTCTGTAGGGGCCAACGTCCTGACTTTC.

The rearrangement links TRBV7-2 to TRBJ2-7, with TRBD2 matching over 9 bases. Germline assignment: CDR1 SGHTA and CDR2 FQGNSA. This CDR3 has 15 residues. The J segment lost 2 bases and the V segment lost 1 base, leaving 3 bases of the junction unmatched. The CDR3 here is CASSLVSGSPYEQYF. CDR3 DNA: TGTGCCAGCAGCTTAGTTAGCGGGAGTCCCTACGAGCAGTACTTC.

The chain carries TRBV2 and TRBJ2-1; 8 bases fit TRBD2. The V gene end was trimmed by 8 bases and the J gene end by 2 bases; junction bases not matched to a gene: 8. CDR3 length: 15 amino acids. CDR1 and CDR2 from the germline V gene are SNHLY and FYNNEI. The CDR3 here is CASRRSLAAYNEQFF. In DNA form, the CDR3 reads TGTGCCAGCCGACGGTCACTAGCGGCCTACAATGAGCAGTTCTTC.

The V call is TRBV9, the J call TRBJ2-5; D is possibly TRBD2 (6 bases). Germline V lookup: CDR1 SGDLS, CDR2 YYNGEE. V shed 3 bases and J shed 5 bases, with 14 bases lying between them. This CDR3 region has 14 residues. DNA of the CDR3: TGTGCCAGCAGCGGACCAGCGGGCGTGGAGACCCAGTACTTC. Protein sequence: CASSGPAGVETQYF.

This clone has more than one count but fewer than ten. This chain connects TRBV7-2 to TRBJ1-2; 11 nucleotides agree with TRBD1. V trimming: 3 bases; J trimming: 8 bases; junction bases outside the gene matches: 5. Germline assignment: CDR1 SGHTA and CDR2 FQGNSA. This CDR3 comprises 14 residues. CDR3 region: CASSFGQGARGYTF. The CDR3 DNA reads TGTGCCAGCAGCTTCGGACAGGGGGCCAGGGGCTACACCTTC.

The J gene is TRBJ2-3, the V gene TRBV9; D is ambiguous. CDR1 SGDLS and CDR2 YYNGEE come from the germline V gene. The length of the CDR3 is 14 residues. The ends were cut back, 0 bases at V and 0 bases at J, with 5 bases in the middle. The CDR3 nucleotides read TGTGCCAGCAGCGTAGCGGTTAGCACAGATACGCAGTATTTT. Translation: CASSVAVSTDTQYF. Full variable domain (missing parts from reference TRBV9 and TRBJ2-3): DSGVTQTPKHLITATGQRVTLRCSPRSGDLSVYWYQQSLDQGLQFLIQYYNGEERAKGNILERFSAQQFPDLHSELNLSSLELGDSALYFCASSVAVSTDTQYFGPGTRLTVL.

The chain has TRBV6-1 and TRBJ2-1; 9 nucleotides agree with TRBD1. The V gene's germline CDR1 is MNHNS and CDR2 SASEGT. This CDR3 has 14 amino acids. Trimming took 6 bases from V and 10 from J; bases not matched to a gene: 10. CDR3 sequence: CASRTGTGRREQFF. CDR3 sequence (DNA): TGTGCCAGCAGGACCGGGACAGGGCGTAGGGAGCAGTTCTTC.

The V and J genes are TRBV9 and TRBJ2-7; 12 nucleotides line up with TRBD2. The CDR3 has 15 amino acids. The V gene end was trimmed by 5 bases and the J gene end by 3 bases; junction bases not matched to a gene: 6. CDR1 is SGDLS, CDR2 YYNGEE, per germline. The CDR3 reads CASSRLAGANYEQYF. In nucleotides, the CDR3 is TGTGCCAGCAGTCGACTAGCGGGAGCTAACTACGAGCAGTACTTC.

This chain connects TRBV25-1 to TRBJ2-7; 8 bases line up with TRBD1. From germline, CDR1 is MGHDK and CDR2 SYGVNS. This CDR3 comprises 14 residues. Unmatched junction bases numbered 7, after V lost 4 bases and J lost 5 bases. CDR3 sequence (DNA): TGTGCCAGCAGTGGACGGGACAGGATCGACGAGCAGTACTTC. Its translation: CASSGRDRIDEQYF.

The chain couples TRBV11-1 to TRBJ2-5; D uncertain. TRBJ2-7 matches the DNA end more closely, so the J call is doubtful. CDR3 length equals 14 residues. Per germline, CDR1 SGHAT and CDR2 FQDESV (reference sequence). CDR3 coding DNA: TGTGCCAGCAGCTTAGCTAGATGGGGCTACGAGCAGTACTTC. Protein: CASSLARWGYEQYF.